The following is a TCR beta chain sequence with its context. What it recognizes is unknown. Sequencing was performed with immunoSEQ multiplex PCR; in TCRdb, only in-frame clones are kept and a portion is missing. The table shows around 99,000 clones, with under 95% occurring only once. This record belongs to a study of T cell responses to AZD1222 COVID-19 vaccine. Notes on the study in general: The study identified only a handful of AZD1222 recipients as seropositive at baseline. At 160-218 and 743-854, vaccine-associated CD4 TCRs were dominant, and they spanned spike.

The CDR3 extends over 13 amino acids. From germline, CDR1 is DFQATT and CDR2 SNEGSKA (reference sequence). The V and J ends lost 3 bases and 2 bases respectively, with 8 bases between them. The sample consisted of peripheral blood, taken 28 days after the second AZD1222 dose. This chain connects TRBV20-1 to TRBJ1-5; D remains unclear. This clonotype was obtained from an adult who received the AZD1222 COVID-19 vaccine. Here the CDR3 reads CSASSVGNQPQHF. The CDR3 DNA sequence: TGCAGTGCTAGTAGCGTGGGCAATCAGCCCCAGCATTTT.